The rows below give T cell receptor beta chains drawn from one sample of a study of shared clonotypes between healthy human individuals. Data came from immunoSEQ multiplex PCR; TCRdb stores just in-frame clones and leaves some out. The top ten hold 0.14% of the sample, which has roughly 2.5 million clones, approximately 92% seen once. Material: naive CD4+ T cells sorted from blood. The source of these receptors is a man between 18 and 35 years old in good health. Each CDR3 is given with its conserved first and last residue. Each record gives: CDR3 DNA, CDR3 protein, J gene, D gene, V gene, clone size. The D gene is left open where the match is weak. Clone sizes are given selectively: once, few, many, or a class where the clone is expanded.

TGTGCCAGCAGCGAGGGACACGCGGGAAACACCATATATTTT CASSEGHAGNTIYF TRBJ1-3 - TRBV7-2 -
TGTGCCATCAGTGACGGGGAGGAGACCCAGTACTTC CAISDGEETQYF TRBJ2-5 - TRBV10-3 -
TGTGCCAGTAGTCCCGCGGGACTAGCGGGGGTGGAGACCCAGTACTTC CASSPAGLAGVETQYF TRBJ2-5 TRBD2 TRBV19 once
TGCGCCAGCAGCCAACGCGTTGGTGAAAAACTGTTTTTT CASSQRVGEKLFF TRBJ1-4 - TRBV4-3 -
TGCGCCAGCAGCTTGGCTGCTAGCGGGGGTGAGAATACGCAGTATTTT CASSLAASGGENTQYF TRBJ2-3 TRBD2 TRBV5-1 -
TGTGCCAGCAGGGGCCAGGCCAGCAGCACAGATACGCAGTATTTT CASRGQASSTDTQYF TRBJ2-3 - TRBV28 -
TGTGCCATCAGTGAGGTTACAGGGGGTATAGTTACGCAGTATTTT CAISEVTGGIVTQYF TRBJ2-3 TRBD1 TRBV10-3 -
TGTGCCAGCTCACCCGACAGAACCTATGGCTACACCTTC CASSPDRTYGYTF TRBJ1-2 - TRBV18 -
TGTGCCAGCAGCTTCGGGCCGGACACTGAAGCTTTCTTT CASSFGPDTEAFF TRBJ1-1 - TRBV11-2 -
TGCGCCAGCAGCCGCGGGACAGGGTCGAACATTCAGTACTTC CASSRGTGSNIQYF TRBJ2-4 TRBD1 TRBV5-1 -
- CASSSVPVGVGSNQPQHF TRBJ1-5 - TRBV21-1 -
TGTGCCAGCAGCTTGCAAAAGAATTCACCCCTCCACTTT CASSLQKNSPLHF TRBJ1-6 - TRBV7-2 few
TGCGCCAGCAGCTTGGGTCCGTCCGTGAACACTGAAGCTTTCTTT CASSLGPSVNTEAFF TRBJ1-1 - TRBV5-1 once
TGTGCCAGCAGAAGGGACAGAAATAATGAAAAACTGTTTTTT CASRRDRNNEKLFF TRBJ1-4 TRBD1 TRBV5-4 -
TGTGCCTGGAGTCGGCAGCCCGCCTACGAGCAGTACTTC CAWSRQPAYEQYF TRBJ2-7 - TRBV30 -
TGCGCCAGCAGCTTGGGTGCAGGTACAGTCGATGAGCAGTTCTTC CASSLGAGTVDEQFF TRBJ2-1 - TRBV5-1 -
TGCGCCAGCAGCCAAGTAGGGGGCGGAATCGCTGGCTACACCTTC CASSQVGGGIAGYTF TRBJ1-2 TRBD1 TRBV4-3 -
TGTGCCAGCAGTTTGATACAGGGAAACTATGGCTACACCTTC CASSLIQGNYGYTF TRBJ1-2 - TRBV28 -
TGTGCCTCCTTTCGGGGAAATCGGGGCACTGAAGCTTTCTTT CASFRGNRGTEAFF TRBJ1-1 - TRBV10-3 -
TGCGCCAGCAGCGAGCGAAACCTGGACACTGAAGCTTTCTTT CASSERNLDTEAFF TRBJ1-1 - TRBV5-1 -
TGCTGTTGGGACCAAGGGGATGGCTACACCTTC CCWDQGDGYTF TRBJ1-2 - TRBV20-1 few
TGTGCCAGCAGCTTAGATATGAAGCGGGCGAACACCGGGGAGCTGTTTTTT CASSLDMKRANTGELFF TRBJ2-2 - TRBV11-2 once
TGCAGCGTTGATGAGGGTAGCAACGAGCAGTACTTC CSVDEGSNEQYF TRBJ2-7 - TRBV29-1 once
TGTGCCAGCTCACCACCGATTTATACTGGGAATGAGCAGTTCTTC CASSPPIYTGNEQFF TRBJ2-1 - TRBV18 -
TGTGCCAGCAGTGAGGACAGGGCGGCAAAGCCCCAGCATTTT CASSEDRAAKPQHF TRBJ1-5 TRBD1 TRBV2 -
TGTGCCAGCAGCTTTAAGCGGGGAGAGACCCAGTACTTC CASSFKRGETQYF TRBJ2-5 TRBD2 TRBV7-3 -
TGTGCCAGCTCACCTTTGAGGGAGACTGAAGCTTTCTTT CASSPLRETEAFF TRBJ1-1 - TRBV18 -
TGTGCCATCAGTGAAGGTGGGACACGGGGCACCGGGGAGCTGTTTTTT CAISEGGTRGTGELFF TRBJ2-2 - TRBV10-3 -
TGTGCCAGTAAAACGGGACAAAATAACTATGGCTACACCTTC CASKTGQNNYGYTF TRBJ1-2 - TRBV19 -
TGTGCCAGCAGTCGGGGGGTGTCCGCACCAAATTCACCCCTCCACTTT CASSRGVSAPNSPLHF TRBJ1-6 - TRBV27 -
TGTGCCAGCCGCACTTCTCAGGGTAGCACTGAAGCTTTCTTT CASRTSQGSTEAFF TRBJ1-1 - TRBV7-6 -
TGTGCCAGCAGCTTGGGGTGGCAGGGGAAATACAATGAGCAGTTCTTC CASSLGWQGKYNEQFF TRBJ2-1 - TRBV13 -
TGTGCCAGCAGGGGGGACATTAGCAATCAGCCCCAGCATTTT CASRGDISNQPQHF TRBJ1-5 - TRBV28 few
TGTGCCAGCAGTGAAGCAGGGACAGCGGGTCAGCCCCAGCATTTT CASSEAGTAGQPQHF TRBJ1-5 TRBD1 TRBV2 -
TGTGCCAGCAGCCCCTCGGGTGCCTTTGAAAAACTGTTTTTT CASSPSGAFEKLFF TRBJ1-4 - TRBV7-9 once
TGTGCCAGCAGGGCCTGGGGTGGGCAGTTATCCTACAATGAGCAGTTCTTC CASRAWGGQLSYNEQFF TRBJ2-1 - TRBV5-8 -
TGCAGCGTTGCCACAGGCGGACACACCATATATTTT CSVATGGHTIYF TRBJ1-3 - TRBV29-1 -
TGTGCCAGCAGCTCTACAGGGGGCGCTGGAAACACCATATATTTT CASSSTGGAGNTIYF TRBJ1-3 TRBD1 TRBV7-9 -
TGTGCCAGCAGTTTTAGGAGGCGGGAGACCCAGTACTTC CASSFRRRETQYF TRBJ2-5 - TRBV27 -
TGTGCCAGCAGTTTCCGGGGGGCGGCGAGGGCTTTCTTT CASSFRGAARAFF TRBJ1-1 - TRBV27 -
TGTGCCAGCAGTGTGACCGAAACTAGAGGTGAGCAGTACTTC CASSVTETRGEQYF TRBJ2-7 - TRBV2 -